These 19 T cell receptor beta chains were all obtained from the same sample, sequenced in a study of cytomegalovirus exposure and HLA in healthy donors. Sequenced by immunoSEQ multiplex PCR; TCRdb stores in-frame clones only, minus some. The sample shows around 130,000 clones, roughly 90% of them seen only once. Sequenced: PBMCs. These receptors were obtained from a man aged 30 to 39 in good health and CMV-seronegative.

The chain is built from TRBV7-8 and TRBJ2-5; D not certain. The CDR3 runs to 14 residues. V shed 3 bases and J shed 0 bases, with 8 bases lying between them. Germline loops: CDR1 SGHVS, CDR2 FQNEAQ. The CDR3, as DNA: TGTGCCAGCAGCTTTATCGGTTACCAAGAGACCCAGTACTTC. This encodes CASSFIGYQETQYF.

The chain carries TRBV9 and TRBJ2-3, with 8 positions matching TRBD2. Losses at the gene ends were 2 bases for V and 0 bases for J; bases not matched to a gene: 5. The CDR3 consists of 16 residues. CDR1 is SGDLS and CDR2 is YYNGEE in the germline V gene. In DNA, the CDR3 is TGTGCCAGCAGCGTTAAGCGGGGGCCTAGCACAGATACGCAGTATTTT. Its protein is CASSVKRGPSTDTQYF. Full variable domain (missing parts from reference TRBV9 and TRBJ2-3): DSGVTQTPKHLITATGQRVTLRCSPRSGDLSVYWYQQSLDQGLQFLIQYYNGEERAKGNILERFSAQQFPDLHSELNLSSLELGDSALYFCASSVKRGPSTDTQYFGPGTRLTVL.

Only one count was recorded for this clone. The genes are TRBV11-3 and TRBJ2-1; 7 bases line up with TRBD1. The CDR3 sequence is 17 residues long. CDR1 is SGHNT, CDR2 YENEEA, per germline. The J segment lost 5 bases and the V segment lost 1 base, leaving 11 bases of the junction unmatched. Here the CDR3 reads CASSLAKGQRGHNEQFF. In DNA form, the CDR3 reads TGTGCCAGCAGCTTAGCAAAGGGACAGCGAGGCCACAATGAGCAGTTCTTC.

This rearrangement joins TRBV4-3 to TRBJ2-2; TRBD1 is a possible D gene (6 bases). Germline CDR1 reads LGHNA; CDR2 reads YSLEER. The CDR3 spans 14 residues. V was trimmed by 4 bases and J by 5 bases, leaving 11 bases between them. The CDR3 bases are TGCGCCAGCAGCCTATCCAGGGGAACCGGGGAGCTGTTTTTT. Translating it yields CASSLSRGTGELFF.

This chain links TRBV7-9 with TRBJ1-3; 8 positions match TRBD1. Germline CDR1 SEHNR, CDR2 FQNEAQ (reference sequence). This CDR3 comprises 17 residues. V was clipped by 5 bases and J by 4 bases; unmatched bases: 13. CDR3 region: CASSPRGAGGYGNTIYF. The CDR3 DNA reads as TGTGCCAGCAGCCCGAGAGGGGCAGGGGGCTACGGAAACACCATATATTTT.

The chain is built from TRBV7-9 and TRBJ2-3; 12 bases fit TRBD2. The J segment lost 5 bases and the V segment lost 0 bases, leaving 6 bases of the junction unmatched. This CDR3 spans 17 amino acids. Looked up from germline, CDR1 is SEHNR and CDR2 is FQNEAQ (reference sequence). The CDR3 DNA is TGTGCCAGCAGCTTAGCGATAGGACTAGCGGGGAGAGATACGCAGTATTTT. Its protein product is CASSLAIGLAGRDTQYF.

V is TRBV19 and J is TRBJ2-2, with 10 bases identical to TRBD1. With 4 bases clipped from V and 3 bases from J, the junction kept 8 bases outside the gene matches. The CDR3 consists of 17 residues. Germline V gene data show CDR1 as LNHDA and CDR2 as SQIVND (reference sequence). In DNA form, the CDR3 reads TGTGCCAGTAGTAAACGGGGACAGGGGAGGTACACCGGGGAGCTGTTTTTT. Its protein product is CASSKRGQGRYTGELFF.

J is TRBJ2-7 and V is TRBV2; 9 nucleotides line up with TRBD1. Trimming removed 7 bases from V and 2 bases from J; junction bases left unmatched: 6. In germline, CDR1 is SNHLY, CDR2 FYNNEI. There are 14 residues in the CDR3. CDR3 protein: CASKTGTGPYEQYF. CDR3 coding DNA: TGTGCCAGCAAAACCGGGACAGGGCCCTACGAGCAGTACTTC.

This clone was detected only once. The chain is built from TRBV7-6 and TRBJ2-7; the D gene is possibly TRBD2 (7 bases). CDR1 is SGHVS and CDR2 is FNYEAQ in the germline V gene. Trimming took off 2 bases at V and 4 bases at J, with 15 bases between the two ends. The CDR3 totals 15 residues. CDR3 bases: TGTGCCAGCAGCTTAAGGGGGGGACTTCAATACGAGCAGTACTTC. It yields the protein CASSLRGGLQYEQYF.

CDR3 in amino acids: CASSLSGTGSYEQYF. DNA for the CDR3: TGCGCCAGCAGCCTCTCCGGGACAGGGAGCTACGAGCAGTACTTC. The chain employs TRBV4-3 and TRBJ2-7, with TRBD1 matching 9 bases. CDR3 length: 15 residues. J lost 3 bases, V lost 4 bases, and 7 bases had no gene match. The germline gives CDR1 LGHNA, CDR2 YSLEER.

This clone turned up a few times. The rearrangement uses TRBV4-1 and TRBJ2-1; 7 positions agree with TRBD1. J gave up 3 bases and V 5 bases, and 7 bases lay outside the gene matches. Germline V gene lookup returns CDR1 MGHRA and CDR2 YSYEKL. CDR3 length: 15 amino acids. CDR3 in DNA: TGCGCCAGCAGCTATGACAGGGCGGACTACAATGAGCAGTTCTTC. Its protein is CASSYDRADYNEQFF.

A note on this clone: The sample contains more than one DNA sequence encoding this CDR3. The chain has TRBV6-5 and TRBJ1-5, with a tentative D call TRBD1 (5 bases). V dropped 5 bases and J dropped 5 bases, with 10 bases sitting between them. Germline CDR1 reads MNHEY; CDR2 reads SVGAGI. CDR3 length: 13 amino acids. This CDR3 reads CASSPTGDQPQHF. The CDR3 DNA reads TGTGCCAGCAGTCCCACAGGAGATCAGCCCCAGCATTTT.

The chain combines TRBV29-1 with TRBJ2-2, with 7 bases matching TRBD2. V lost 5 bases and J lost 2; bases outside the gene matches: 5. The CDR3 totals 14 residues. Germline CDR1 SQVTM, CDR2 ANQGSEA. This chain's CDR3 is CSVKAGFNTGELFF. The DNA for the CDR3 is TGCAGCGTTAAAGCGGGGTTTAACACCGGGGAGCTGTTTTTT.

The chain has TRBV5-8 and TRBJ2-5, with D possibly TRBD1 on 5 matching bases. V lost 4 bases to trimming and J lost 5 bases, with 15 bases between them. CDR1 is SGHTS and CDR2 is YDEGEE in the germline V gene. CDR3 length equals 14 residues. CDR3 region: CASSPGHLRETQYF. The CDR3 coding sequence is TGTGCCAGCAGCCCCGGACACCTAAGGGAGACCCAGTACTTC.

This chain's CDR3 is CASSLDPQETQYF. The CDR3 DNA sequence: TGTGCCAGCAGCTTAGATCCACAAGAGACCCAGTACTTC. The rearrangement joins TRBV11-1 to TRBJ2-5; D uncertain. This CDR3 is 13 amino acids long. In germline, CDR1 is SGHAT, CDR2 FQDESV (reference sequence). Trimming stripped 1 base from V and 2 bases from J, with 5 bases between.

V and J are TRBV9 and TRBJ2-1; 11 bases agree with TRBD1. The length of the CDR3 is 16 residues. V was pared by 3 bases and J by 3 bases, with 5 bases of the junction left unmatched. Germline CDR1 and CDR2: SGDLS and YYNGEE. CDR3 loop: CASSEGQGAVYNEQFF. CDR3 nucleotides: TGTGCCAGCAGCGAAGGACAGGGGGCGGTCTACAATGAGCAGTTCTTC.

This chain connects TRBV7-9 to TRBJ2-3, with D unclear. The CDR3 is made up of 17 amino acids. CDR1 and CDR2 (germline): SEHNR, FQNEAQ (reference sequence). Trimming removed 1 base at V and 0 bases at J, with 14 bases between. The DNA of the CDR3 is TGTGCCAGCAGCTTAGTAGTCAGGTTACCTAGCACAGATACGCAGTATTTT. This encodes CASSLVVRLPSTDTQYF.

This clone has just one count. In nucleotides, the CDR3 is TGTGCCAGCAGTTACTCTGAAGGGACTGGGCCAGATACGCAGTATTTT. This sequence encodes CASSYSEGTGPDTQYF. The chain links TRBV6-5 to TRBJ2-3; D might be TRBD2 (6 bases). The CDR3 consists of 16 residues. V was pared by 0 bases and J by 4 bases, with 14 bases between. Germline V CDR1 and CDR2: MNHEY, SVGAGI.

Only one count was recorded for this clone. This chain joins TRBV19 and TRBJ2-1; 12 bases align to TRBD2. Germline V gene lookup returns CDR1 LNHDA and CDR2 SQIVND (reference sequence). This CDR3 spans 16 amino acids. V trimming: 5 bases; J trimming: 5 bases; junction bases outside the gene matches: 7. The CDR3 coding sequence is TGTGCCAGTAGTCTAGCGGGGGGGCCGGGTGACAATGAGCAGTTCTTC. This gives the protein CASSLAGGPGDNEQFF.